This T cell receptor (beta chain) was captured in a study of beta chain features in type 1 diabetes (dated by TCRdb to 2016 to 2019). As for the study more broadly: Mean age, gender distribution, total cell number and subset yield did not differ between patients and healthy donors. A total of 107,917,701 sorted cells were examined across all samples, and a strong correlation was observed between cell number per subset and RNA yield. The study compared the TCRB repertoires of sorted circulating CD4+ T cell subsets in recently diagnosed type 1 diabetes patients with those in matched healthy donors. Regulatory and stem cell-like memory subsets were isolated from only 8 patients and about eight healthy donors, whereas naive and central memory subsets came from all 28 donors. Findings and caveats that apply to the study as a whole: PCR may preferentially amplify shorter templates, but because patient and control samples were amplified and corrected together, any resulting skew would affect both groups equally. Only small numbers of individuals were included in the HLA sub-analyses, which left unresolved whether HLA type had any influence on TCRB rearrangement. The naive, central memory and regulatory TCRB repertoires appeared to resemble one another more closely among patients than among healthy donors. Patients with type 1 diabetes made fewer insertions and deleted more nucleotides at VDJ recombination sites, implying thymic rearrangement abnormalities. A moderate but significant shortening of TCRB CDR3 length was observed in type 1 diabetes patients in all four CD4+ subsets. Sequencing cDNA rather than genomic DNA could over-represent highly expressing activated cells, although activation and CD3 levels did not differ between groups.

From each donor, a single peripheral blood sample of about 116 mL on average was drawn into heparinised tubes. A BD FACSAria II and a panel including CD45RO, CCR7, CD25, CD127, CD95 and CD27 were used to sort naive, central memory, regulatory and stem cell-like memory CD4+ T cells. Purity was above 98% for every sorted population. PBMCs were isolated right away by Lymphoprep density gradient centrifugation and were stained directly, without culture. To minimize batch effects, samples were stained and sorted in pairs, one healthy donor with one patient per experiment. Germline trimming amounts to 0 bases on V and 12 bases on J, with 6 as the count of junction bases outside the gene matches. Looking up the germline V gene yields CDR1 MGHRA and CDR2 YSYEKL. From the cysteine through the phenylalanine, the CDR3 covers 15 amino acids. The kept DNA is CDR3 alone, 45 bases in frame from the first base. The entire isolated RNA was reverse transcribed using the High Capacity cDNA Reverse Transcription Kit, and thus expressed TCRB transcripts were sequenced. Deep immunoSEQ sequencing was performed on naive, central memory and regulatory T cell samples, with an average of around 3.4 million total reads per sample. Sorted cells were lysed in RLT buffer and RNA was extracted with DNase-treated RNeasy Micro or Mini kits, depending on cell number. To prevent cross-contamination, each cell subset was processed individually, whereas patient and healthy donor samples were processed jointly. TCRB sequences were amplified from cDNA with the immunoSEQ multiplex PCR, producing 87-bp fragments spanning the CDR3 region. Amplicons were sequenced on the Illumina HiSeq platform. Regarding the original processing steps: PCR bias was corrected computationally using synthetic template baselines, and reads within Hamming distance 2 were collapsed, with unmergeable singletons discarded. By aligning reads against IMGT, V, D and J genes, CDR3 length, and insertions or deletions at six rearrangement sites were assigned. Within each subset, clonotype counts were normalized to sorted cell number, and only after that were true diversity and Gini coefficients computed with the tcR R package. Repertoire sharing was quantified using the overlap coefficient calculated on TCRB nucleotide sequences. Out-of-frame TCRB sequences from naive cells were analyzed to stand in for the pre-selection repertoire. Sourced from immuneACCESS, this table was stored by TCRdb with only in-frame sequences that have V and J called. A share of the clones is absent; for the studies checked, an unresolved V gene accounts for under half, and the remainder has no known explanation. The V and J calls and the clone size are those of that table, but D and trimming were determined from the DNA. The sample records around 280,000 clones, over 14% of which are singletons. The biggest ten clones account for about 0.014% of the sample.

This clone was counted only a few times. Its antigen specificity is not known. Base qualities were left out, and no much larger clone turns up one base away. The sequence was collected from a man younger than 30 with type 1 diabetes. The rearranged chain carries TRBV4-1 and TRBJ2-1, with 12 bases matching TRBD2. Input material: naive CD4+ T cells from blood. Sample cell subset or site, as interpreted from the label and publication: true naive CD4+ T cells. The CDR3 region has the sequence CASSQESQLAGGQFF. The DNA sequence reads TGCGCCAGCAGCCAAGAATCCCAACTAGCGGGAGGGCAGTTCTTC.